This T cell receptor (beta chain) was recovered during a study of blood T cell repertoires in COVID-19. Study in general: COVID-19 samples collected from the United States, Italy and Spain covered acute and convalescent phases. T cells, B-cell-depleted T cells, or PBMCs supplied cDNA or gDNA.

As handled by the study authors: Nucleated cell counts were estimated from reference gene primer amplification. TCRdb keeps only in-frame clones here, not all; method: immunoSEQ multiplex PCR. That table furnishes V, J and clone size, whereas the DNA furnished D and trimming. In the table there are roughly 230,000 clones, approximately 81% of which are singletons. Sequencing input: peripheral blood. This TCR derives from an elderly woman with acute or convalescent COVID-19.

CDR3 sequence reads: CASTIALGGLYGYTF. The CDR3 nucleotides are TGTGCCAGCACCATTGCTTTGGGGGGATTATATGGCTACACCTTC. The V gene is TRBV28, the J gene TRBJ1-2; D perhaps matches TRBD1 (5 bases). The CDR3 is made up of 15 amino acids. V was pared by 7 bases and J by 5 bases, with 20 bases between. Germline V lookup: CDR1 MDHEN, CDR2 SYDVKM.